This TCR beta chain comes out of a study of neoadjuvant anti-PD-1 for oral cavity cancer. Overall study findings and caveats: TCR analyses covered only a few patients per response group.

This clone has only one observation. What it binds is unknown. In germline, CDR1 is SGHTA, CDR2 FQGTGA. The V end lost 1 base, the J end lost 4 bases, and 22 bases lay between the germline ends. The CDR3 runs to 18 residues. TCRdb keeps only in-frame clones here, not all; method: immunoSEQ multiplex PCR. The sample shows about 81,000 clones, under 85% of them seen only once. The sequence was collected from a person aged 35-79 years with oral cavity squamous cell carcinoma. This material consisted of PBMCs, taken before nivolumab (anti-PD-1) treatment. The chain recombines TRBV7-3 with TRBJ1-2; a weak D match, TRBD1 (6 bases). CDR3 coding DNA: TGTGCCAGCAGCTTAAGGGACAAACGCTTCACAAGCAGCTATGGCTACACCTTC. Encoded protein: CASSLRDKRFTSSYGYTF.